This TCR beta chain was retrieved from a study of T-cell memory formation after mild COVID-19. Looking at the study overall: Among the donors, TCR clusters were largely specific to each donor.

Study conclusions and caveats: Among CD4+ contracting clones, most were CM and EM, and CD8+ ones EMRA.

Constant-segment primers served in 5'RACE that generated TCR alpha and TCR beta cDNA libraries bearing sample barcodes and UMIs. Using its own MiXCR run on the 5' RACE reads, TCRdb lists one record per CDR3 protein. In the table there are fewer than 400,000 distinct CDR3 sequences, 16% of which are singletons. In this sample, this clonotype turned up once. Antigen specificity is unknown. The material sequenced was PBMCs or a T cell subset sorted from them (not recorded which). This clonotype originated in a young man who had mild COVID-19 (a few samples of this study predate the infection). Cell type and time point are not known.

The CDR3 nucleotides are TGTGCCAGCAGCTTAGAAGGACGGTTTAACTATGGCTACACCTTC. Protein: CASSLEGRFNYGYTF. This sequence joins TRBV7-2 and TRBJ1-2; D remains unclear. CDR1 and CDR2 from the germline V gene are SGHTA and FQGNSA. This CDR3 contains 15 residues. V lost 1 base and J 1 base, leaving 10 bases between the germline ends.